The source of this TCR beta chain is a study of blood T cells in healthy people across ages. Study conclusions and caveats: The long-lived group displayed more naive CD4+ cells, plus higher diversity, than the aged donors did.

The CDR3 spans 17 residues. Germline-derived CDR1 and CDR2 are LNHNV and YYDKDF (reference sequence). Regarding this clonotype: Its matching antigen is unknown.

A J-beta primer mix and a sample-barcoded 5' primer were used in a second PCR of about 7 to 12 cycles. TCRdb used MiXCR to reprocess the 5' RACE reads, holding one entry per CDR3 protein. The sample has about 640,000 distinct CDR3 sequences, 58% seen once. The sequence came from a man aged 55-75 years in good health. The chain carries TRBV15 and TRBJ2-1; D might be TRBD1 or TRBD2, each matching 6 bases. Judging by the DNA end, TRBJ2-7 fits better; the J call may be wrong. The source material was blood. CDR3: CATSRLIGGSSYNEQYF. The CDR3 bases are TGTGCCACCAGCAGACTGATAGGGGGGAGCTCCTACAATGAGCAGTACTTC.